Listed here are 5 T cell receptor beta chains from one sample, sequenced in a study of T cell responses to AZD1222 COVID-19 vaccine. Clones were read by immunoSEQ multiplex PCR, and TCRdb kept only the in-frame ones, dropping some. The sample contains over 100,000 clones, about 90% of which appear only once. Sequenced here: peripheral blood, sampled on day 0 of AZD1222 vaccination. These receptors were obtained from an adult in good health.

J is TRBJ1-2 and V is TRBV30, with 7 bases matching TRBD1. V shed 1 base, J shed 8 bases, and the junction held 7 bases outside the gene matches. Germline V CDR1 and CDR2: GTSNPN, SVGIG (reference sequence). The CDR3 sequence is 13 residues long. The CDR3 bases are TGTGCCTGGAGTGACCGCAGGGGGAGCGGCTACACCTTC. Its protein product is CAWSDRRGSGYTF.

The rearrangement uses TRBV27 and TRBJ2-1; 8 bases match TRBD2. The CDR3 contains 16 residues. Germline CDR1 and CDR2: MNHEY and SMNVEV (reference sequence). J was trimmed by 0 bases and V by 6 bases; bases with no gene match: 7. The DNA for the CDR3 is TGTGCCAGCAGATTACTAGCGGCAAGCTCCTACAATGAGCAGTTCTTC. Its protein product is CASRLLAASSYNEQFF.

The J gene is TRBJ2-5, the V gene TRBV10-3, with D possibly being TRBD2 (5 bases). The V and J ends lost 10 bases and 2 bases respectively, with 17 bases between them. CDR1 and CDR2 (germline): ENHRY, SYGVKD. The CDR3 totals 14 residues. CDR3 region: CATRGSSEQETQYF. In nucleotides, the CDR3 is TGTGCCACACGAGGGAGTAGCGAGCAAGAGACCCAGTACTTC.

The chain links TRBV28 to TRBJ2-5, with 8 bases matching TRBD1. V trimming: 6 bases; J trimming: 5 bases; junction bases outside the gene matches: 8. This CDR3 comprises 14 residues. CDR1 is MDHEN, CDR2 SYDVKM, per germline. The CDR3 protein is CASSPGGAGETQYF. CDR3 nucleotide sequence: TGTGCCAGCAGCCCAGGGGGCGCGGGGGAGACCCAGTACTTC.

This chain joins TRBV11-3 and TRBJ2-2; D gene uncertain. The CDR3 loop spans 13 amino acids. The V end lost 3 bases, the J end lost 4 bases, and 6 bases lay between the germline ends. The germline V gene encodes CDR1 SGHNT and CDR2 YENEEA. CDR3 sequence (DNA): TGTGCCAGCAGCTTGGTTAGCACCGGGGAGCTGTTTTTT. This encodes CASSLVSTGELFF.